These 28 T cell receptor beta chains originate from one sample sequenced in a study of shared clonotypes between healthy human individuals. Repertoires were generated with immunoSEQ multiplex PCR, while TCRdb's copy carries only in-frame clones and drops some. The sample contains over a million clones, around 78% of which appear only once. The sample consisted of memory CD4+ T cells from PBMCs. Subset noted: CD45RA-negative fraction. These receptors originate from a man in his late teens or twenties in good health. Some clones in this sample may be carry-over from other donors' samples.

In its sample, this clone was seen many times. The chain combines TRBV11-3 with TRBJ2-1, with D possibly being TRBD1 (6 bases). This CDR3 has 15 amino acids. Trimming stripped 0 bases from V and 2 bases from J, with 8 bases between. Germline lookup yields CDR1 SGHNT and CDR2 YENEEA. The CDR3 DNA reads TGTGCCAGCAGCTTAGAACAGGGACCCTACAATGAGCAGTTCTTC. Amino acid sequence: CASSLEQGPYNEQFF.

This rearrangement joins TRBV6-1 to TRBJ1-4; D is perhaps TRBD1 (5 bases). The germline V gene has CDR1 MNHNS and CDR2 SASEGT. The length of the CDR3 is 14 residues. Trimming removed 3 bases at V and 8 bases at J, with 13 bases between. The CDR3 loop is CASSEVQVREKLFF. The CDR3 region has the DNA TGTGCCAGCAGTGAGGTACAGGTTCGGGAAAAACTGTTTTTT.

This clone appeared once. V usage is TRBV5-1 and J usage is TRBJ2-7; 8 nucleotides line up with TRBD2. Trimming took 4 bases from V and 11 from J; bases not matched to a gene: 11. CDR3 length: 13 residues. Germline CDR1 and CDR2: SGHRS and YFSETQ. CDR3 sequence reads: CASSLPLAGPEYF. The DNA for the CDR3 is TGCGCCAGCAGCCTTCCGCTAGCGGGCCCGGAGTACTTC.

This clone appeared a few times. This chain links TRBV25-1 with TRBJ2-3, with D possibly matching TRBD1 (6 bases). Deletions cut 2 bases from V and 0 bases from J, with 9 bases between. Per the germline V gene, CDR1 is MGHDK and CDR2 is SYGVNS. The CDR3 length is 15 residues. The DNA for the CDR3 is TGTGCCAGCAGTGAAACAACAGGGAGCACAGATACGCAGTATTTT. As protein: CASSETTGSTDTQYF.

The rearrangement joins TRBV18 to TRBJ2-2; a possible D gene is TRBD2 (5 bases). V was pared by 3 bases and J by 6 bases, with 8 bases between. This CDR3 is built from 13 residues. Germline values: CDR1 KGHSH, CDR2 LQKENI. The CDR3 DNA reads as TGTGCCAGCTCACCTAACGGGGCCGGGGAGCTGTTTTTT. Amino acid sequence: CASSPNGAGELFF.

The chain employs TRBV19 and TRBJ1-2; 8 bases are shared with TRBD1. This CDR3 has 14 amino acids. The junction had 8 bases not matched to a gene; V was cut back by 7 bases and J by 4 bases. Germline loops: CDR1 LNHDA, CDR2 SQIVND (reference sequence). CDR3 amino acids: CASKALDRVYGYTF. CDR3 DNA sequence: TGTGCCAGTAAGGCCCTGGACAGGGTCTATGGCTACACCTTC.

This clone was observed a handful of times. The chain joins TRBV6-6 to TRBJ2-2; the D gene could be TRBD1 or TRBD2 (5 bases each). V was clipped by 8 bases and J by 5 bases, with 12 bases between them. CDR3 size: 13 residues. CDR1 and CDR2 from the germline V gene are MNHNY and SVGAGI (reference sequence). DNA for the CDR3: TGTGCCAGCGGGACGGGATATACCGGGGAGCTGTTTTTT. This translates into CASGTGYTGELFF.

This clone was seen more than once but under ten times. This sequence joins TRBV7-9 and TRBJ2-1, with 10 positions matching TRBD1. With V trimmed by 1 base and J by 10 bases, 10 bases remained unmatched. In germline, CDR1 is SEHNR, CDR2 FQNEAQ (reference sequence). The CDR3 is made up of 16 amino acids. CDR3 in DNA: TGTGCCAGCAGCTTAGGGAGACAGGGGGCTAGCGCGGAGCAGTTCTTC. This codes for CASSLGRQGASAEQFF.

As for this clone: One base separates it from a far larger clone, so it is likely a read error. The chain recombines TRBV6-5 with TRBJ2-1; TRBD2 matches 14 bases. The CDR3 runs 14 residues. The V gene's germline CDR1 is MNHEY and CDR2 SVGAGI. CDR3 in DNA: TGTGCCGGCAGTGGGACTAGCGGGAGTACTGAGCAGTTCTTC. Residues: CAGSGTSGSTEQFF.

The rearrangement joins TRBV11-2 to TRBJ2-2; D gene unclear. Germline CDR1 is SGHAT and CDR2 is FQNNGV. This CDR3 contains 12 residues. Trimming removed 6 bases from V and 7 bases from J, with 9 bases in between. The CDR3 nucleotides are TGTGCCAGCAGGCGCCCGAGCGGGGAGCTGTTTTTT. This translates into CASRRPSGELFF.

The chain links TRBV11-2 to TRBJ2-7; D remains unclear. CDR1 and CDR2 (germline): SGHAT, FQNNGV. The length of the CDR3 is 11 residues. The germline V and J ends were trimmed by 6 bases and 2 bases, with 5 bases remaining between them. In DNA, the CDR3 is TGTGCCAGCAGTCATACCTACGAGCAGTACTTC. Encoded protein: CASSHTYEQYF. The variable domain in full, with the rest retrieved from reference TRBV11-2 and TRBJ2-7, is EAGVAQSPRYKIIEKRQSVAFWCNPISGHATLYWYQQILGQGPKLLIQFQNNGVVDDSQLPKDRFSAERLKGVDSTLKIQPAKLEDSAVYLCASSHTYEQYFGPGTRLTVT.

V usage is TRBV25-1 and J usage is TRBJ2-1; TRBD2 matches at 7 bases. Germline assignment: CDR1 MGHDK and CDR2 SYGVNS. The V and J ends lost 3 bases and 9 bases, in that order; junction bases with no gene match: 8. This CDR3 region has 14 residues. The CDR3 loop is CASSDGGGFGEQFF. CDR3 DNA: TGTGCCAGCAGTGATGGGGGGGGGTTCGGTGAGCAGTTCTTC.

As to this clone: Within the sample, other DNA sequences also encode this same CDR3. This rearrangement joins TRBV28 to TRBJ2-1, with 9 nucleotides matching TRBD2. The V segment lost 3 bases and the J segment 1 base; nucleotides outside the gene matches: 1. There are 15 residues in the CDR3. Germline V gene data show CDR1 as MDHEN and CDR2 as SYDVKM. The CDR3 DNA is TGTGCCAGCAGTTTTACTAGCGGGTCCTACAATGAGCAGTTCTTC. It translates to CASSFTSGSYNEQFF.

The chain joins TRBV5-1 to TRBJ2-7, with 7 bases lining up with TRBD2. The CDR3 extends over 15 amino acids. Germline CDR1 and CDR2: SGHRS and YFSETQ. V lost 4 bases, J lost 3 bases, and 10 bases stayed unmatched. The chain's CDR3 is CASSQMGGGIYEQYF. The CDR3 bases are TGCGCCAGCAGCCAAATGGGCGGGGGAATCTACGAGCAGTACTTC.

J is TRBJ2-7 and V is TRBV7-8; D remains ambiguous. V was clipped by 6 bases and J by 1 base, with 13 bases between them. Germline CDR1 is SGHVS and CDR2 is FQNEAQ. The CDR3 runs 14 residues. The CDR3 loop reads CASRSGVESYEQYF. As DNA, the CDR3 is TGTGCCAGCAGGTCTGGGGTGGAATCCTACGAGCAGTACTTC.

The rearrangement uses TRBV6-6 and TRBJ2-5, with 9 bases identical to TRBD1. With 6 bases clipped from V and 5 bases from J, the junction kept 10 bases outside the gene matches. The CDR3 extends over 15 amino acids. Germline V gene data show CDR1 as MNHNY and CDR2 as SVGAGI (reference sequence). The CDR3 protein is CASRSGQGMFETQYF. The CDR3 bases are TGTGCCAGCAGGTCCGGACAGGGGATGTTCGAGACCCAGTACTTC.

This clone was observed once. The chain joins TRBV7-9 to TRBJ2-3, with D perhaps matching TRBD2 (5 bases). Germline V gene sequence: CDR1 SEHNR, CDR2 FQNEAQ (reference sequence). Trimming took off 3 bases at V and 1 base at J, with 17 bases between the two ends. CDR3 length: 17 residues. The CDR3 region has the DNA TGTGCCAGCAGCTTGGAGTGGGTGGGGAGCGGCACAGATACGCAGTATTTT. It yields the protein CASSLEWVGSGTDTQYF.

In the case of this clone: In the same sample, other DNA sequences code for this CDR3. J is TRBJ1-4 and V is TRBV7-6; no reliable D call. This CDR3 has 13 amino acids. The ends were cut back, 0 bases at V and 5 bases at J, with 4 bases in the middle. CDR1 and CDR2 (germline): SGHVS, FNYEAQ. The CDR3 protein is CASSLALNEKLFF. The CDR3 bases are TGTGCCAGCAGCTTAGCGCTAAATGAAAAACTGTTTTTT.

The CDR3: CASRPGTGVPGANVLTF. DNA of the CDR3: TGTGCCAGCAGACCCGGGACAGGGGTACCCGGGGCCAACGTCCTGACTTTC. The chain carries TRBV27 and TRBJ2-6, with 10 bases identical to TRBD1. Per the germline V gene, CDR1 is MNHEY and CDR2 is SMNVEV (reference sequence). Trimming removed 6 bases from V and 4 bases from J; junction bases left unmatched: 9. The CDR3 has 17 residues.

A remark on this clone: This is likely an artifact of a read error, given a far larger clone one base away. The identical CDR3 is also encoded by other nucleotide sequences in the sample. V gene TRBV4-1 combines with J gene TRBJ2-7, with 12 bases lining up with TRBD2. V lost 3 bases to trimming and J lost 7 bases; unmatched junction nucleotides: 7. The CDR3 totals 15 residues. Germline values: CDR1 MGHRA, CDR2 YSYEKL. CDR3 sequence reads: CASSHGLAGPREQYF. CDR3 coding DNA: TGCGCCAGCAGCCACGGACTAGCGGGGCCCCGTGAGCAGTACTTC.

The genes are TRBV7-2 and TRBJ2-5, with D tentatively TRBD2 (5 bases). CDR3 length: 13 residues. Germline-derived CDR1 and CDR2 are SGHTA and FQGNSA. V lost 8 bases, J lost 2 bases, and 12 bases lay in between. The CDR3 protein is CASAGERQETQYF. The CDR3, as DNA: TGTGCCAGCGCCGGGGAGAGACAAGAGACCCAGTACTTC.

The V gene is TRBV6-5, the J gene TRBJ1-4; 7 nucleotides align to TRBD1. This CDR3 spans 14 amino acids. CDR1 and CDR2 from the germline V gene are MNHEY and SVGAGI. V lost 6 bases, J lost 8 bases, and 9 bases stayed unmatched. CDR3 region: CASSPLTGVEKLFF. The CDR3 coding sequence is TGTGCCAGCAGCCCACTAACAGGGGTCGAAAAACTGTTTTTT.

The rearrangement joins TRBV4-1 to TRBJ2-1; D is uncertain. CDR1 is MGHRA, CDR2 YSYEKL, per germline. The V end lost 3 bases, the J end lost 10 bases, and 10 bases lay between the germline ends. The CDR3 spans 12 residues. Here the CDR3 DNA reads TGCGCCAGCAGCCATGAAGGATGGGAGCAGTTCTTC. Residues: CASSHEGWEQFF.

The chain combines TRBV7-3 with TRBJ1-1; D is unresolved. CDR1 SGHTA and CDR2 FQGTGA come from the germline V gene. V was trimmed by 7 bases and J by 0 bases, leaving 9 bases between them. The CDR3 length is 13 residues. The DNA for the CDR3 is TGTGCCAGCAAGCCGAGTGTGAACACTGAAGCTTTCTTT. This encodes CASKPSVNTEAFF.

This rearrangement joins TRBV13 to TRBJ2-3; D unclear. The CDR3 sequence is 14 residues long. Germline V gives CDR1 PRHDT, CDR2 FYEKMQ (reference sequence). Trimming took 2 bases from V and 1 from J, leaving 7 bases between them. CDR3 amino acids: CASSLISRTDTQYF. The CDR3 coding sequence is TGTGCCAGCAGCTTAATTAGCCGCACAGATACGCAGTATTTT. Looking up the rest from reference TRBV13 and TRBJ2-3 gives the full variable domain: AAGVIQSPRHLIKEKRETATLKCYPIPRHDTVYWYQQGPGQDPQFLISFYEKMQSDKGSIPDRFSAQQFSDYHSELNMSSLELGDSALYFCASSLISRTDTQYFGPGTRLTVL.

The J gene is TRBJ2-5, the V gene TRBV5-1; TRBD1 might be the D (5 bases). The V and J ends lost 0 bases and 1 base respectively, with 10 bases between them. This CDR3 has 15 residues. CDR1 is SGHRS and CDR2 is YFSETQ in the germline V gene. The CDR3 bases are TGCGCCAGCAGCTTGGCCCGGACATTCCAAGAGACCCAGTACTTC. It yields the protein CASSLARTFQETQYF.

V gene TRBV19 combines with J gene TRBJ1-5; D not certain. The CDR3 covers 16 residues. Germline CDR1 reads LNHDA; CDR2 reads SQIVND (reference sequence). V lost 5 bases and J 6 bases, leaving 20 bases between the germline ends. The CDR3 loop reads CASSQRWVSAGQPQHF. In nucleotides, the CDR3 is TGTGCCAGTAGTCAACGGTGGGTAAGTGCGGGTCAGCCCCAGCATTTT.

A word on this clone: A much larger clone differs from this one at a single base, so this may be a read error. The sample carries other DNA sequences with the same CDR3. The rearrangement uses TRBV11-2 and TRBJ2-7; 11 bases line up with TRBD2. Germline V gives CDR1 SGHAT, CDR2 FQNNGV. The CDR3 totals 16 residues. The CDR3 reads CASSPISGRAWTEQYF. The CDR3 DNA sequence: TGCGCCAGCAGCCCAATTAGCGGGAGGGCCTGGACCGAGCAGTACTTC.